What follows describes a single T cell receptor (beta chain). Its antigen is not yet known. The record has no base qualities; no much larger clone is one base away. For the CD8 naive samples, CD45RO-negative cells were positively selected for CCR7, yielding a CD45RA+CCR7+ population from which TemRA cells were excluded. The donors were healthy, HIV-negative adults with no recently reported acute infections or vaccinations. Only Caucasian adults living in Nashville, Tennessee, USA were represented among the donors. Blood was collected by leukapheresis, and PBMCs were isolated by Ficoll-Histopaque density gradient centrifugation and then cryopreserved in liquid nitrogen vapor phase. Purity and quantity of every magnetically sorted T cell population were checked by analytical flow cytometry. Genomic DNA was isolated from each sorted fraction and quantified by UV absorbance on a Nanodrop 2000c. TCR CDR3 regions were amplified from genomic DNA by multiplex PCR using the deep immunoSEQ assay. Genomic DNA extracted from each cell subset was distributed evenly over all wells of several immunoSEQ 96-well plates, and each plate served as one replicate. For sorted subsets, approximately 190 ng of genomic DNA, equivalent to 30,000 or so T cell genomes, went into each replicate PCR. Purified libraries were quantified with a Qubit 3.0 fluorometer, sized on a Bioanalyzer 2100, and re-quantified with the KAPA Library Quantification kit. A separate single-read 150-cycle Illumina NextSeq 550 flow cell was used to sequence each immunoSEQ 96-well plate. In the original analysis: Because only junctional sequences without quality scores were contained in the immunoSEQ output, filtering matching that applied to full-length reads could not be performed. Sequences were annotated with PyIR, a Python wrapper for IgBLAST v1.9, using IMGT germline references to assign V/J genes and CDR3. Any read was removed if the V/J assignment was weak (E-value above 1e-6), the CDR3 was missing, or the read contained stop codons, out-of-frame junctions, or ambiguous translated residues. V3J clonotypes were defined as sequences sharing the same inferred V gene, J gene, and CDR3 amino acid sequence. To compute the percentage overlap between repertoires, the number of shared unique clonotypes was divided by the size of the smaller repertoire. Three approaches were used to assess repertoire richness: RTK rarefaction, the Chao1 estimator, and Recon v2.1 estimates of unobserved clonotypes. OLGA was used to compute generation probabilities for all TCRbeta clonotypes that the gDNA method yielded from a handful of donors. As stored in TCRdb, this immuneACCESS dataset retains in-frame rearrangements with V and J assigned. A fraction of the clones does not appear; measured against another copy, unresolved V genes explain less than half of the discrepancy, and the remainder lacks a known reason. V and J calls and clone size are given by that table; D and trimming were obtained from the DNA. In this sample the table shows just over 2,000,000 clones, over 85% of which occur a single time. The top ten clones comprise about 1.1% of the sample.

This entry is derived from a study of shared clonotypes between healthy human individuals (dated by TCRdb to about 2020). General notes on the study: The cohort included a few men and a couple of women between 18 and 49 years of age. For each donor, three plates each were used for CD4 naive and CD4 memory, two plates were used for CD8 naive, and one plate was used for CD8 memory. To estimate repertoire size and how much clonotypes are shared between individuals, the study performed deep sequencing of blood TCR repertoires from 4 to 6 healthy adults. To increase sequencing depth and limit assay-specific biases, TCR repertoire library preparation and sequencing were carried out by different laboratories using diverse techniques. Each donor's leukapheresis produced roughly between about 0.8 and 8.9 billion PBMCs. Broader findings and caveats from the paper: The small number of donors limited the genetic and exposure-history diversity represented. Based on pairwise subsampling, the degree of clonotype sharing among donors was expected to be affected by sequencing depth. Compared with non-shared clonotypes, clonotypes shared by all four sorted-subset donors had higher generation probabilities. Sampling was restricted to blood, and TCR repertoires in tissue are likely to differ from TCR repertoires in blood. Across several donors, around 5% of naive CD4, roughly 3.3% of naive CD8, approximately 2.5% of memory CD4, and roughly 0.4% of memory CD8 clonotypes were shared. Estimated clonotype richness was generally larger for naive than for memory subsets. Incomplete sequencing was indicated by rarefaction of sorted-subset datasets, despite the large sequencing depth.

The clonotype comes from a man aged 18 to 30 in good health. The sequenced sample consisted of naive CD8+ T cells sorted from blood. Sample cell subset or site, as interpreted from the label and publication: CD45RA+CCR7+.

The nucleotide sequence reads as follows: TGTGCCAGCAGCAAGAGCGGGACCTATAATTCACCCCTCCACTTT. Its protein is CASSKSGTYNSPLHF. This chain is built from TRBV11-2 and TRBJ1-6; the D gene is not confidently resolved. V drops 5 bases and J drops 2 bases, leaving 10 bases in between. From a lookup of the germline V gene, CDR1 and CDR2 are SGHAT and FQNNGV. CDR3 length: 15 amino acids, cysteine to phenylalanine. This entry keeps only the CDR3 DNA: 45 bases, framed from base 1.